This T cell receptor beta chain is from a study of T cells expressing NK-cell markers. With regard to this clonotype: What it binds is unknown.

Study-wide results and limits: Specificity for HCMV among expanded NKG2C+ T cell clones was not established.

TCRdb re-called the 5' RACE reads, yielding one record per CDR3 amino acid sequence without DNA. The ten top clones account for 4.2%, within a sample of 250,000 to 300,000 distinct CDR3 sequences. Sequencing used blood T cells: a sorted CD56 or NKG2C T cell subset, CD4+ or CD8+ T cells, or bulk PBMC T cells (not recorded which). The receptor's source is a woman between 18 and 70 years old in good health.

The CDR3 sequence is CASSPGGIRTDTQYF. The V gene is TRBV9, the J gene TRBJ2-3; the TRBD1 assignment by TCRdb is unverifiable without DNA. This CDR3 spans 15 amino acids. Per the germline V gene, CDR1 is SGDLS and CDR2 is YYNGEE.